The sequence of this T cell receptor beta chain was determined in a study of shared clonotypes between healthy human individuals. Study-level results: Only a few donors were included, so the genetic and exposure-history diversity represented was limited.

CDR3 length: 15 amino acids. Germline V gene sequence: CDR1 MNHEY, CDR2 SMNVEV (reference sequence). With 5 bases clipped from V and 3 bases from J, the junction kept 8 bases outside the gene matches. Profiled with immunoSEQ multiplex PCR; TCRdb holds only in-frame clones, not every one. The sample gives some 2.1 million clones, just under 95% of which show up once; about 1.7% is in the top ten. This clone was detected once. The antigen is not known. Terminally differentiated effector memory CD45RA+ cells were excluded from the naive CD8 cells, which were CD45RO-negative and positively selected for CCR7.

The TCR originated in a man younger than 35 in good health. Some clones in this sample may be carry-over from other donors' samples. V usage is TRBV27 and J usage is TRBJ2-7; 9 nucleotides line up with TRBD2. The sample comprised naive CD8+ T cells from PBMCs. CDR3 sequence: CASSPPLAGFYEQYF. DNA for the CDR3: TGTGCCAGCAGTCCCCCTCTAGCGGGATTCTACGAGCAGTACTTC.